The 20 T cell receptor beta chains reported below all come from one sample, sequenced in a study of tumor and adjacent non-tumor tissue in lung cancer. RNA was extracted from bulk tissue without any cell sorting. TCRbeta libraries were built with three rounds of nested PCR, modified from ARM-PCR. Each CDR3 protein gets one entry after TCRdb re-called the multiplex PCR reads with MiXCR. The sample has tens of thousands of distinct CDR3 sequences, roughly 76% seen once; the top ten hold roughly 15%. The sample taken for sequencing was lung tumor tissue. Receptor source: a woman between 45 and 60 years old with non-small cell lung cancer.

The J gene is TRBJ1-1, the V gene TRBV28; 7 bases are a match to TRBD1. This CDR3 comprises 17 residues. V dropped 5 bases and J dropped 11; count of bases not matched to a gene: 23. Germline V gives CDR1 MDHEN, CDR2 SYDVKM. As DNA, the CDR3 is TGTGCCAGCAGTGCCCCCGGGGACAGCAGCTTCGATAGGAGTGCTTTCTTT. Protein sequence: CASSAPGDSSFDRSAFF.

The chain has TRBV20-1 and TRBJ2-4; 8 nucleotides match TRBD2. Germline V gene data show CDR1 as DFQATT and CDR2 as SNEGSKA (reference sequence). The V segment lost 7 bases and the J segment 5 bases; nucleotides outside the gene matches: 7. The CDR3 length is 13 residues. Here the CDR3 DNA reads TGCAGTGTCTTACTAGCGGAAGAAAACATTCAGTACTTC. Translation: CSVLLAEENIQYF.

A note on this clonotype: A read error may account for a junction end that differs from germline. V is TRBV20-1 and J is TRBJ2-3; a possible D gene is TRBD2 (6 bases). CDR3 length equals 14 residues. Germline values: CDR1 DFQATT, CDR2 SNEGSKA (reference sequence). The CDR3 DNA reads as TGTAGTGCTACCCGACTAGTCCTCTCAGATACGCATTATTTT. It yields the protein CSATRLVLSDTHYF.

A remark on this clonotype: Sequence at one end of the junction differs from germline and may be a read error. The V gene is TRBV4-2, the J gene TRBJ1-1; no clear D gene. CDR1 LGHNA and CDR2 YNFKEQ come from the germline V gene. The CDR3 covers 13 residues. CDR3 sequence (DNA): TGTGCCAGCAGCCAAGATCTACACACTGAAGCTATCTTT. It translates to CASSQDLHTEAIF.

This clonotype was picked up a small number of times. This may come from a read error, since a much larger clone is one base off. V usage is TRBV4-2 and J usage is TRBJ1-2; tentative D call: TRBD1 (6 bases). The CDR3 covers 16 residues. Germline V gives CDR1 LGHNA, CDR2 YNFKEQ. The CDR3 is CASNQDLSTGNYGYTF. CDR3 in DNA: TGTGCCAGCAACCAAGATCTCTCAACAGGGAACTATGGCTACACCTTC.

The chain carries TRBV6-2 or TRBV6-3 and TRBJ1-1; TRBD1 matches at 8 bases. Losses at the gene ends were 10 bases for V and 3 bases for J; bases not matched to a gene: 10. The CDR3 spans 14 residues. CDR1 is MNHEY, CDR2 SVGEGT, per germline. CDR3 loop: CAITQDRDYTEAFF. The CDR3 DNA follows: TGTGCCATCACACAGGACAGGGATTACACTGAAGCTTTCTTT.

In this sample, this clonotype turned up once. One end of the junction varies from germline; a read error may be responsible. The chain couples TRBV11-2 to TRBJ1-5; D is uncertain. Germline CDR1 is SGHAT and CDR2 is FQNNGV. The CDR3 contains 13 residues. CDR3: CGSSEDGNQSQHF. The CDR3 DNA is TGTGGCAGCAGCGAAGACGGGAATCAGTCCCAGCATTTT.

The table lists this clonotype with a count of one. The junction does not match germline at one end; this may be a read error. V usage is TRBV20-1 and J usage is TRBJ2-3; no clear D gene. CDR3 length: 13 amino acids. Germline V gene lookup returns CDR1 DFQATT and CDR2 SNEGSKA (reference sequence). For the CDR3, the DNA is TGCAGTGCTATTCTACGAGTGATAGATACACAGTTTTTT. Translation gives CSAILRVIDTQFF.

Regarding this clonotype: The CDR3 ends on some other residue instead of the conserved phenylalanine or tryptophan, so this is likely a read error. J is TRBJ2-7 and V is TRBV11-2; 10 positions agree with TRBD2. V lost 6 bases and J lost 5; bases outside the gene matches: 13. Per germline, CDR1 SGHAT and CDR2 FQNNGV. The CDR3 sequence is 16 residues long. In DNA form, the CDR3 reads TGTGCCAGCAGGGTAAGAGGACTAGCGGTATCGGACGAGCAGTACTTA. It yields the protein CASRVRGLAVSDEQYL.

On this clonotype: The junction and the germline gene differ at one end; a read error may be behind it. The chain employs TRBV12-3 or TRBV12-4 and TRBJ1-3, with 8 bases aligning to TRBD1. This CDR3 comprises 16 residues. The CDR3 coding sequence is TGTACCAGGAGTTTAGGGACAGGCATCGCTGGAAACACCATATACTTT. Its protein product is CTRSLGTGIAGNTIYF.

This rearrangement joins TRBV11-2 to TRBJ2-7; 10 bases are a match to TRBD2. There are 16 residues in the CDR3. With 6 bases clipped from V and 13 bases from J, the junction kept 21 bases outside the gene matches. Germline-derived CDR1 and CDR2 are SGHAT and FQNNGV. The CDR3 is CASRLRGLAVSDNQYF. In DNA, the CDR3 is TGTGCCAGCAGGCTAAGAGGACTAGCGGTCTCGGACAATCAATACTTC.

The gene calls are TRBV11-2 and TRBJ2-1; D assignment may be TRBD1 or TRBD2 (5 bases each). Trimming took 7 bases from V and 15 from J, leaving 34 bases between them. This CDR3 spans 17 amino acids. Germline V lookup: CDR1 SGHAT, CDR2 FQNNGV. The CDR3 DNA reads TGTGCCAGCACCCCAGAGGGTGGGGGAAGCTCCTACAATGAGATGTTCTTC. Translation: CASTPEGGGSSYNEMFF.

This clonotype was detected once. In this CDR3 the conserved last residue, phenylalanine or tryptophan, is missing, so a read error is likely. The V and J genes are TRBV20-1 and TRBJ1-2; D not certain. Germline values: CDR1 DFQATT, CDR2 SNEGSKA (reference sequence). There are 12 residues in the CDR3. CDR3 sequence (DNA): TGCAGTACTAGAGATACGATCTATGGCTACACCCTC. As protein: CSTRDTIYGYTL.

This CDR3 reads CATHYSVTSYEQYF. Here the CDR3 DNA reads TGTGCCACCCACTACTCAGTCACCTCCTACGAGCAGTACTTC. The J gene is TRBJ2-7, the V gene TRBV6-6; D is undetermined. The CDR3 covers 14 residues. Germline lookup yields CDR1 MNHNY and CDR2 SVGAGI (reference sequence). V dropped 10 bases and J dropped 0 bases, with 16 bases sitting between them.

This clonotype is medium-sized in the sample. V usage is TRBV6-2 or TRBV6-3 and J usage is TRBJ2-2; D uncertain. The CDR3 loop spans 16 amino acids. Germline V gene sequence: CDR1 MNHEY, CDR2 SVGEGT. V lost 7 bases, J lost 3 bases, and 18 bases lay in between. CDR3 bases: TGTGCCAGCACCATAGGGTGGAGCTGGGACACCGGGGAGCTGTTTTTT. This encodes CASTIGWSWDTGELFF.

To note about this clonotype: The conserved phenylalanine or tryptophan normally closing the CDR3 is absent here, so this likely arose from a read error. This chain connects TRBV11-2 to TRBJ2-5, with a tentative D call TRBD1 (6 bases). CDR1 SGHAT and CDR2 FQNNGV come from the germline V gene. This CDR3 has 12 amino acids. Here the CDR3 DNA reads TGTGCTAGCAACCATACAGGGGAGACCCAGTACTAC. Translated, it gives CASNHTGETQYY.

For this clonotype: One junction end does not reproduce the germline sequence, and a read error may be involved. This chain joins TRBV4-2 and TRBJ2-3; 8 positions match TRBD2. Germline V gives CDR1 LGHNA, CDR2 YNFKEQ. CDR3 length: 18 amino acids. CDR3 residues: CAGSQEADSGGTTDTQYF. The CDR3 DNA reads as TGTGCCGGCAGCCAAGAGGCCGATTCGGGGGGGACGACAGATACGCAGTATTTT.

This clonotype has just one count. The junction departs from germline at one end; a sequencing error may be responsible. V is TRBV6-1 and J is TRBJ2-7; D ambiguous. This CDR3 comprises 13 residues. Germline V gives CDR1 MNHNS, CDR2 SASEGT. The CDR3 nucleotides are TGTACCAGCAGTAAACTGGCAAACTACGAGCAGTACTTC. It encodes CTSSKLANYEQYF.

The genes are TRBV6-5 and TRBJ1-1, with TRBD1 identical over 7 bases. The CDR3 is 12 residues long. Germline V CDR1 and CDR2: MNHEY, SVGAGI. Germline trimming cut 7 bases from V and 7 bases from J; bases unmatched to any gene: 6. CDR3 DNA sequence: TGTGCCAGCACTCACAGGGGAAATGAAGCTTTCTTT. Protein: CASTHRGNEAFF.

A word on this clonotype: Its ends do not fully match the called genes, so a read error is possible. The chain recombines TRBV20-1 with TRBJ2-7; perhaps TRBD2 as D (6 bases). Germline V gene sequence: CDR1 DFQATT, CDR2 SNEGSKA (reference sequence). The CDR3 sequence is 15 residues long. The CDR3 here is CNARGGIGWTYEQYF. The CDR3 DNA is TGCAATGCTAGAGGCGGGATAGGGTGGACCTACGAGCAGTACTTC.